One sample yielded the 9 T cell receptor beta chains listed below, sequenced in a study of blood T cell repertoires in COVID-19 (dated by TCRdb to about 2020). The library relied on the immunoSEQ multiplex PCR assay. The immuneACCESS repertoire file appears here via TCRdb, limited to in-frame rearrangements. These files lack a portion of the clones; in checked studies, under half of the deficit traces to unresolved V genes, and the cause of the others is not known. Within this sample are approximately 210,000 clones, with around nine tenths of them counted one time only. 4.5% to 5.5% of the sample goes to the ten largest clones. Source material: peripheral blood. The receptor source for this set is a middle-aged woman with acute or convalescent COVID-19.

This sequence joins TRBV27 and TRBJ1-1; D unresolved. This CDR3 is 17 amino acids long. Germline V gives CDR1 MNHEY, CDR2 SMNVEV (reference sequence). Deletions cut 5 bases from V and 1 base from J, with 20 bases between. CDR3 DNA sequence: TGTGCCAGCAGTCTCCCCGGCCGGGTAGGCCGGAACACTGAAGCTTTCTTT. Translated, it gives CASSLPGRVGRNTEAFF.

The V call is TRBV27, the J call TRBJ2-2; TRBD2 agrees at 7 bases. The CDR3 covers 14 residues. V was pared by 4 bases and J by 1 base, with 0 bases of the junction left unmatched. Germline V gene data show CDR1 as MNHEY and CDR2 as SMNVEV (reference sequence). This CDR3 reads CASSSGGNTGELFF. As DNA, the CDR3 is TGTGCCAGCAGTTCGGGGGGGAACACCGGGGAGCTGTTTTTT.

V is TRBV5-1 and J is TRBJ2-3, with 7 nucleotides matching TRBD2. Per the germline V gene, CDR1 is SGHRS and CDR2 is YFSETQ. The CDR3 covers 16 residues. The ends lost 1 base at V and 0 bases at J; junction bases unmatched: 5. The CDR3 coding sequence is TGCGCCAGCAGCTTGTGGGAGCGGGGTAGCACAGATACGCAGTATTTT. It codes for CASSLWERGSTDTQYF.

This rearrangement joins TRBV5-4 to TRBJ1-2; no clear D. Germline V gene sequence: CDR1 SGHNT, CDR2 YYREEE (reference sequence). The V gene lost 3 bases and the J gene lost 3 bases, with 12 bases spanning the gap. CDR3 length: 14 amino acids. CDR3 bases: TGTGCCAGCAGCTCCCCGGCGGAGGACTATGGCTACACCTTC. Protein: CASSSPAEDYGYTF.

The chain recombines TRBV2 with TRBJ2-1, with 8 nucleotides matching TRBD2. The junction had 2 bases not matched to a gene; V was cut back by 4 bases and J by 0 bases. CDR3 length: 15 residues. The germline CDR1 and CDR2 sequences are SNHLY and FYNNEI. CDR3 nucleotides: TGTGCCAGCAGTGGCGGGGGGACCTCCTACAATGAGCAGTTCTTC. Its protein is CASSGGGTSYNEQFF.

This chain uses TRBV5-6 with TRBJ2-3; 10 nucleotides align to TRBD2. The V and J ends lost 4 bases and 2 bases, in that order; junction bases with no gene match: 4. Germline V gene lookup returns CDR1 SGHDT and CDR2 YYEEEE. This CDR3 region has 15 residues. The CDR3 nucleotides read TGTGCCAGCAGCCCTAGCGGGGGCGTCACAGATACGCAGTATTTT. Its translation: CASSPSGGVTDTQYF.

This clone was seen only once. The V call is TRBV6-5, the J call TRBJ2-1; D is possibly TRBD2 (5 bases). Germline values: CDR1 MNHEY, CDR2 SVGAGI. The CDR3 consists of 15 residues. V was pared by 1 base and J by 2 bases, with 9 bases between. CDR3 loop: CASSYFSDPYNEQFF. The DNA for the CDR3 is TGTGCCAGCAGTTACTTTAGCGACCCCTACAATGAGCAGTTCTTC.

The chain recombines TRBV25-1 with TRBJ1-3; 7 nucleotides match TRBD1. CDR3 length equals 15 residues. V was clipped by 6 bases and J by 4 bases; unmatched bases: 9. In germline, CDR1 is MGHDK, CDR2 SYGVNS. CDR3 nucleotides: TGTGCCAGCAGCAGAGGGGGGACAGCCGGAAACACCATATATTTT. Protein product: CASSRGGTAGNTIYF.

The chain links TRBV7-8 to TRBJ2-1; TRBD1 matches at 8 bases. The CDR3 runs 15 residues. After removal of 5 bases from V and 10 bases from J, the junction contained 13 bases not matched to a gene. The germline gives CDR1 SGHVS, CDR2 FQNEAQ. CDR3 sequence (DNA): TGTGCCAGCAGCGTAGTACGACAGGGGCCGCGAGAGCAGTTCTTC. It is translated as CASSVVRQGPREQFF.